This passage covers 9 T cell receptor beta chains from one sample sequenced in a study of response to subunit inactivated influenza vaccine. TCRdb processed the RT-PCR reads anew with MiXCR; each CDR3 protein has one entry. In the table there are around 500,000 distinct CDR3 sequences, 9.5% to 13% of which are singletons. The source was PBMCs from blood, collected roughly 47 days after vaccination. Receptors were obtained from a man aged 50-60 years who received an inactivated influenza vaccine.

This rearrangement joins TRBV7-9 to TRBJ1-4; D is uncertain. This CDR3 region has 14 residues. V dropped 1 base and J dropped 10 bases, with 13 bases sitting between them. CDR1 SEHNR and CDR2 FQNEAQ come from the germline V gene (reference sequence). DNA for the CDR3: TGTGCCAGCAGCTTAGGTCAGGAGATTGGAAAACTGTTTTTT. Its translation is CASSLGQEIGKLFF.

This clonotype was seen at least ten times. The CDR3 sequence: CASSFVAGGPYEQYF. The DNA of the CDR3 is TGTGCCAGCAGCTTCGTAGCGGGAGGGCCGTACGAGCAGTACTTC. The chain recombines TRBV7-2 with TRBJ2-7; 11 bases align to TRBD2. Trimming took 3 bases from V and 4 from J; bases not matched to a gene: 5. This CDR3 has 15 residues. Germline CDR1 reads SGHTA; CDR2 reads FQGNSA.

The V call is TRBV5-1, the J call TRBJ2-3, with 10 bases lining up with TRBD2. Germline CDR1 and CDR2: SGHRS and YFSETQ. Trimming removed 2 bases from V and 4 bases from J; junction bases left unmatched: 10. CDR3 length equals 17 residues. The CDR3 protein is CASSFGTSAGRADTQYF. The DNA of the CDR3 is TGCGCCAGCAGCTTCGGGACTAGCGCCGGGAGGGCAGATACGCAGTATTTT.

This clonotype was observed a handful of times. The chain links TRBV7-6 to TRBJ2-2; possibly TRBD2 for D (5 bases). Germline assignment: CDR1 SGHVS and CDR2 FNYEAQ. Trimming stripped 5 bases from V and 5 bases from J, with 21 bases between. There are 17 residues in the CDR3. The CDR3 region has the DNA TGTGCCAGCAGCCCGCGGGTGGTAGTTGTTGATACCGGGGAGCTGTTTTTT. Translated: CASSPRVVVVDTGELFF.

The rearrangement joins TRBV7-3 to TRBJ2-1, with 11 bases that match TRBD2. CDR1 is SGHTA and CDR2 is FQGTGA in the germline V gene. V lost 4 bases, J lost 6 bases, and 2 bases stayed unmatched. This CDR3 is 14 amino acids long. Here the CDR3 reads CASSSGLAANEQFF. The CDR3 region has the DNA TGTGCCAGCAGCTCGGGACTAGCGGCCAATGAGCAGTTCTTC.

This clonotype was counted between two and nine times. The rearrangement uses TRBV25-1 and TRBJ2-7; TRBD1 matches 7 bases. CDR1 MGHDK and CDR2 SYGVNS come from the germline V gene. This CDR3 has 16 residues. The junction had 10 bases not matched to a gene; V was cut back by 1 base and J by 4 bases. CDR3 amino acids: CASSELGQRGIYEQYF. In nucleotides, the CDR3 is TGTGCCAGCAGTGAATTGGGACAGCGAGGGATATACGAGCAGTACTTC.

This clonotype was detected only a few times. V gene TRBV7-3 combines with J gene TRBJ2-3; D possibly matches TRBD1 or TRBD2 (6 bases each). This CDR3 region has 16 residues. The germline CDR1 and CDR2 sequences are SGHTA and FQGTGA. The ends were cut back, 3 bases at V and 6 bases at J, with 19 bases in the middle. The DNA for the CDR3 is TGTGCCAGCAGCTTGAACGGGGGCCGCCGTTTCGATACGCAGTATTTT. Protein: CASSLNGGRRFDTQYF.

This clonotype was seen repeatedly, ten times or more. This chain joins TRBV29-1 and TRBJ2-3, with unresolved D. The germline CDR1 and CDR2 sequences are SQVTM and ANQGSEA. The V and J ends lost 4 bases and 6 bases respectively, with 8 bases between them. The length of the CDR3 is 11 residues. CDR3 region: CSVVPGDTQYF. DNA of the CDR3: TGCAGCGTTGTCCCCGGGGATACGCAGTATTTT.

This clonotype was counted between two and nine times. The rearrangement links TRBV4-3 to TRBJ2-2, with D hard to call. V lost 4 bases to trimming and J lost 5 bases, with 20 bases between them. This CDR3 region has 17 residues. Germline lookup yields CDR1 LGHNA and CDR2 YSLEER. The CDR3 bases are TGCGCCAGCAGCCGAGAGCCAGCCCAGGCGAGGACCGGGGAGCTGTTTTTT. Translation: CASSREPAQARTGELFF.